Listed here are 2 T cell receptor beta chains from one sample, sequenced in a study of T cells in localized non-small cell lung cancer. The table came from immunoSEQ multiplex PCR; TCRdb's copy has only in-frame clones and leaves some out. The sample records 39,000 or so clones, approximately 83% being singletons. The sequencing here drew on PBMCs, taken before any cancer treatment. These receptors were obtained from a man between 35 and 75 years old with stage II lung adenocarcinoma.

In this sample, this clone turned up once. This chain joins TRBV5-6 and TRBJ2-5; 9 bases fit TRBD2. Germline values: CDR1 SGHDT, CDR2 YYEEEE. Germline trimming cut 2 bases from V and 4 bases from J; bases unmatched to any gene: 3. This CDR3 region has 14 residues. The CDR3 loop reads CASSFSGSAETQYF. In DNA, the CDR3 is TGTGCCAGCAGCTTTAGCGGGAGCGCAGAGACCCAGTACTTC.

The rearrangement links TRBV15 to TRBJ2-3, with 8 bases fitting TRBD2. In germline, CDR1 is LNHNV, CDR2 YYDKDF (reference sequence). This CDR3 is 19 amino acids long. Trimming cost V 0 bases and J 1 base; bases outside gene matches: 12. The CDR3 protein is CATSRDKYKRGPGTDTQYF. CDR3 DNA sequence: TGTGCCACCAGCAGAGATAAATACAAGCGGGGGCCTGGCACAGATACGCAGTATTTT.